This T cell receptor beta chain was identified in a study of T cells after yellow fever vaccination. About the study: CD3, CD45RA, CCR7 and CD95 staining defined sorted EM, EMRA, CM and Tscm cells.

This clonotype showed up just a few times. 5'RACE template switching generated TCR cDNA, adding a universal primer site and UMIs. TCRdb ran MiXCR on the 5' RACE reads and lists one entry per CDR3 protein. Found here are approximately 31,000 distinct CDR3 sequences, roughly 10% of them singletons; the top ten hold around 10%. After removal of 4 bases from V and 5 bases from J, the junction contained 8 bases not matched to a gene. The CDR3 is made up of 16 amino acids. Germline loops: CDR1 SGHRS, CDR2 YFSETQ. Points from the study as a whole: Few clonotypes appeared in both CD4 and CD8 compartments. The secondary response showed a weaker magnitude and a faster peak, day 5 versus 15.

Sample: PBMCs, either bulk or a sorted T-cell subset (CD4+, CD8+, memory, or dextramer-sorted; not recorded which), taken around 16 days after the first yellow fever vaccination. The chain joins TRBV5-1 to TRBJ2-2; TRBD1 matches at 10 bases. The receptor was derived from a man between 18 and 29 years old who received the YFV17D yellow fever vaccine. This CDR3 is CASSPYWTGGTGELFF. CDR3 in DNA: TGCGCCAGCAGCCCTTATTGGACAGGGGGAACCGGGGAGCTGTTTTTT.